This T cell receptor (beta chain) was identified during a study of beta chain features in type 1 diabetes. Germline V lookup: CDR1 ENHRY, CDR2 SYGVKD. There are 15 residues in the CDR3. Trimming took off 3 bases at V and 5 bases at J, with 16 bases between the two ends. The study reverse transcribed the entire isolated RNA, so it sequenced expressed TCRB transcripts. Only in-frame clones appear in the TCRdb table, and some are missing; sequencing was by immunoSEQ multiplex PCR. The sample contains around 400,000 clones, about 14% of which appear only once. Sequences were obtained from naive CD4+ T cells from blood. The sequence was collected from a woman under 30 in good health. V gene TRBV10-3 combines with J gene TRBJ2-5, with D maybe TRBD2 (7 bases). The DNA for the CDR3 is TGTGCCATCAGTGACCCCCTGGGAGGGGGGGAGACCCAGTACTTC. It yields the protein CAISDPLGGGETQYF.